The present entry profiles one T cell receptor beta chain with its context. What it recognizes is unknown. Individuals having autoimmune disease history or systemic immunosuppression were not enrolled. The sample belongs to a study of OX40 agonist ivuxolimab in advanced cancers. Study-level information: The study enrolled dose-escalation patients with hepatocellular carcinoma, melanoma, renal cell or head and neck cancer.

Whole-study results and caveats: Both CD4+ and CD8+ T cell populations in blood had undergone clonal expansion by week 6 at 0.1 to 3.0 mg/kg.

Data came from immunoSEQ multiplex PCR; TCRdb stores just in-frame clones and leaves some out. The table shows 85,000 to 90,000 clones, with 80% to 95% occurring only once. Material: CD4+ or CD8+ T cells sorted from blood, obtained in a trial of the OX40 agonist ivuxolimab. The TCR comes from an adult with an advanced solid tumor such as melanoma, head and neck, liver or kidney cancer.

CDR3 sequence reads: CSVLASNTEAFF. As DNA, the CDR3 is TGCAGCGTTCTAGCCTCGAACACTGAAGCTTTCTTT. V usage is TRBV29-1 and J usage is TRBJ1-1; D is unclear. CDR3 length equals 12 residues. V lost 5 bases to trimming and J lost 1 base, with 8 bases between them. From germline, CDR1 is SQVTM and CDR2 ANQGSEA.